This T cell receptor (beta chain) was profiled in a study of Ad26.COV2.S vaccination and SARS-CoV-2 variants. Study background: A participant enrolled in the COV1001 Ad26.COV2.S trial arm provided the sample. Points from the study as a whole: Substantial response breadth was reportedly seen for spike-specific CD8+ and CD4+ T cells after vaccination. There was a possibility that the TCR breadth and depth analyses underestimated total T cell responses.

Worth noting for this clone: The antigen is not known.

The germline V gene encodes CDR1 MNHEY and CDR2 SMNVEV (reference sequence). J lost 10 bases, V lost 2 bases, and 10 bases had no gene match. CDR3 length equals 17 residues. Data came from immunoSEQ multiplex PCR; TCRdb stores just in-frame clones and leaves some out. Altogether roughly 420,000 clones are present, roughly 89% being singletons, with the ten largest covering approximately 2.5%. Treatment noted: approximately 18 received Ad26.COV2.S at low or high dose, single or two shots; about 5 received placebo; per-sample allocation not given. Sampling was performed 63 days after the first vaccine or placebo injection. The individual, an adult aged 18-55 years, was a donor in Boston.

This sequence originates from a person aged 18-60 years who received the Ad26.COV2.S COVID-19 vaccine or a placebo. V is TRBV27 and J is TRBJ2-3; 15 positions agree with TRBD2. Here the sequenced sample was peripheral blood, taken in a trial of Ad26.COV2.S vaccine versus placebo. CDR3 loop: CASSLTGLAGGFWAQYF. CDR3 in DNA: TGTGCCAGCAGTTTAACGGGACTAGCGGGGGGATTTTGGGCGCAGTATTTT.